The rows below give T cell receptor beta chains drawn from one sample of a study of vaccination effects on CD4 cells after COVID-19. The method was immunoSEQ multiplex PCR; TCRdb's version includes in-frame clones alone and lacks a portion of them. The profile shows tens of thousands of clones, more than 70% of them singletons. The antigens of these receptors remain unknown. Sequenced here: CD4+ T cells from PBMCs cultured with HCoV-NL63 spike peptides, sampled before COVID-19 vaccination. The receptors derive from a human donor who received a COVID-19 vaccine. Each CDR3 is given without its conserved first and last residue.

>TRBV3-1/TRBV3-2|11|TRBJ2-3
ASMVQGASAQY
>TRBV4-1|12|TRBJ1-5
ASSQPRAAKPQH
>TRBV15|12|TRBJ2-1
ATSRDPSYNEQF
>TRBV24-1|16|TRBJ2-3
ATSEPSGGPSTTDTQY
>TRBV6-5|12|TRBJ1-1
ASSYWGISTEAF
>TRBV6-6|9|TRBJ2-3
ASTQGDTQY
>TRBV28|12|TRBJ2-2
ASLPGPLSGELF
>TRBV7-8|13|TRBJ1-1
ASSLDMAGYTEAF
>TRBV29-1|11|TRBJ1-1
SVVRGYNTEAF
>TRBV19|15|TRBJ2-1
ASSIAAGTTTYNEQF
>TRBV12-5|12|TRBJ2-5
ASGLGQKEETQY
>TRBV5-1|13|TRBJ2-6
ASSFAGSGANVLT
>TRBV5-8|14|TRBJ2-1
ASPTSPISSYNEQF
>TRBV19|12|TRBJ2-1
ASRSGQGYNEQF
>TRBV7-3|10|TRBJ2-2
ASSPDTGELF
>TRBV15|17|TRBJ2-3
ATSRDGRGGGAGTDTQY
>TRBV24-1|12|TRBJ2-5
ATSTANTQETQY
>TRBV12-1|15|TRBJ1-2
ASSLGGEKQGRYGYT